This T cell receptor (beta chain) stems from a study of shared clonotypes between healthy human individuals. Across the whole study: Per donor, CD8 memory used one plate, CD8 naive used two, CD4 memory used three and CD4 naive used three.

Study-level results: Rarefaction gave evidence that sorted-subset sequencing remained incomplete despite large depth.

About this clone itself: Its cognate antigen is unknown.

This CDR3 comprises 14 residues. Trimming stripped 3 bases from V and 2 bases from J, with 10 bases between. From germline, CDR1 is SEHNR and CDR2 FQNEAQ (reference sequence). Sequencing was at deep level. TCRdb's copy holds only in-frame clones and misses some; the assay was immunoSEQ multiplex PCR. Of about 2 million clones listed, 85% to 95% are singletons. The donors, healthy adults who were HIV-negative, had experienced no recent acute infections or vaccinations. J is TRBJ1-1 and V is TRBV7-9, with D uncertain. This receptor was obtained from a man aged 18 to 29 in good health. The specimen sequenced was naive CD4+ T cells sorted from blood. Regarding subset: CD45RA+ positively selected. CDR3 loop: CASSFSGSNTEAFF. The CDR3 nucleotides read TGTGCCAGCAGCTTCTCAGGTTCCAACACTGAAGCTTTCTTT.